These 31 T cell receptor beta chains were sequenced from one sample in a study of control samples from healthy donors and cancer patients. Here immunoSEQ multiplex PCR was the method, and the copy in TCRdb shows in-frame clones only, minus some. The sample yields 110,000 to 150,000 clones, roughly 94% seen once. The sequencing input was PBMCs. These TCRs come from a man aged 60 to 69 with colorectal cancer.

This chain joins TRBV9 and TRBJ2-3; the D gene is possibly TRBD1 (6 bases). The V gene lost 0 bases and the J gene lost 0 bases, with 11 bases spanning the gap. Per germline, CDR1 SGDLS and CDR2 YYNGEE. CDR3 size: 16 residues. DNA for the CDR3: TGTGCCAGCAGCGTAGAGGGGGAGTTTAGCACAGATACGCAGTATTTT. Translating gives CASSVEGEFSTDTQYF.

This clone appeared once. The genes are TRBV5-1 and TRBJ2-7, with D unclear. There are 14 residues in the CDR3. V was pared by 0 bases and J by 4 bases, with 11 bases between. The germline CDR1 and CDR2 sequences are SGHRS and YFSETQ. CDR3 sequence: CASSLGGETYEQYF. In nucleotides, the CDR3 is TGCGCCAGCAGCTTGGGCGGTGAAACTTACGAGCAGTACTTC. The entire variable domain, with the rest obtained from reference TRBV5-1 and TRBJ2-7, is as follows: KAGVTQTPRYLIKTRGQQVTLSCSPISGHRSVSWYQQTPGQGLQFLFEYFSETQRNKGNFPGRFSGRQFSNSRSEMNVSTLELGDSALYLCASSLGGETYEQYFGPGTRLTVT.

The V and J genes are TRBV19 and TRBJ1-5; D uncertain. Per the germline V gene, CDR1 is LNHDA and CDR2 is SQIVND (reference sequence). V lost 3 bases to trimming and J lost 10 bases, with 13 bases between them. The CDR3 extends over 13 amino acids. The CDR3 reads CASSINWVQPQHF. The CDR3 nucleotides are TGTGCCAGTAGTATCAATTGGGTCCAACCCCAGCATTTT.

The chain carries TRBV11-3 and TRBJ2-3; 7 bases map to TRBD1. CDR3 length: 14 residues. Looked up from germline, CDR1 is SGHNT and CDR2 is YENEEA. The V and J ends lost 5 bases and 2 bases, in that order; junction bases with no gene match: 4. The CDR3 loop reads CASSLTGNTDTQYF. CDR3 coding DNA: TGTGCCAGCAGCCTGACAGGGAACACAGATACGCAGTATTTT. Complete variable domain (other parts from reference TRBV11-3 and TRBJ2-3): EAGVVQSPRYKIIEKKQPVAFWCNPISGHNTLYWYLQNLGQGPELLIRYENEEAVDDSQLPKDRFSAERLKGVDSTLKIQPAELGDSAVYLCASSLTGNTDTQYFGPGTRLTVL.

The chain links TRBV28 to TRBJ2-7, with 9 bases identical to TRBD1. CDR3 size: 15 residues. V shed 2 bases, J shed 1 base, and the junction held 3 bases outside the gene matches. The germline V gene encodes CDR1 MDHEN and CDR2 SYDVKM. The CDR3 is CASSLGQGPSYEQYF. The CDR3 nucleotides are TGTGCCAGCAGTTTAGGACAGGGGCCTTCCTACGAGCAGTACTTC.

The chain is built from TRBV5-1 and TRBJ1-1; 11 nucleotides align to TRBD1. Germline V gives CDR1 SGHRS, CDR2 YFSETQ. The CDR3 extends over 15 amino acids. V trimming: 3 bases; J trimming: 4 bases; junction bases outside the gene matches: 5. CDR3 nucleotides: TGCGCCAGCAGCTCCTCCGGGACAGGGGGCACTGAAGCTTTCTTT. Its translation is CASSSSGTGGTEAFF.

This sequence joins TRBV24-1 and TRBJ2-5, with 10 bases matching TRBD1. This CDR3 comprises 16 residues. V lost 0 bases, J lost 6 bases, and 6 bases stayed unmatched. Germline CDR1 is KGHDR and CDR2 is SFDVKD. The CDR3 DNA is TGTGCCACCAGTGATTTGCCGGGACAGGGGAAGCAGACCCAGTACTTC. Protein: CATSDLPGQGKQTQYF.

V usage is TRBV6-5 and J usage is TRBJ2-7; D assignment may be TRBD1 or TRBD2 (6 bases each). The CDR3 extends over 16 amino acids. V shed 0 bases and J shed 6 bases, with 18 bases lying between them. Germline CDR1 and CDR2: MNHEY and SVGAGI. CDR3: CASSYSAGEGGFEQYF. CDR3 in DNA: TGTGCCAGCAGTTACTCGGCAGGGGAAGGGGGGTTCGAGCAGTACTTC.

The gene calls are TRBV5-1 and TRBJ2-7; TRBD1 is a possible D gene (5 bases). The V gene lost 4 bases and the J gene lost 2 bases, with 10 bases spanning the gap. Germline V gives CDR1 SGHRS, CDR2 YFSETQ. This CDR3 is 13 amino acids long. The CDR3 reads CASSVATAYEQYF. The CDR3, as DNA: TGCGCCAGCAGCGTTGCGACAGCCTACGAGCAGTACTTC.

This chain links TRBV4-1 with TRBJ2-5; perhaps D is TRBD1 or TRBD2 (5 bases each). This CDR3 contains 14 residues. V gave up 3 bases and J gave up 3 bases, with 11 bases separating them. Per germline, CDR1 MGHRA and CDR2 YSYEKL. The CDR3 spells CASSQRGTEETQYF. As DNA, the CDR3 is TGCGCCAGCAGCCAGAGGGGAACAGAAGAGACCCAGTACTTC.

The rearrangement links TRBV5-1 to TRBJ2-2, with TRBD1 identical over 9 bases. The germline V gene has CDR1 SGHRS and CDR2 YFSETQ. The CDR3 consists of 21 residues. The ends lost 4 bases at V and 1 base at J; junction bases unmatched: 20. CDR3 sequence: CASSPRGWSVPGQGNTGELFF. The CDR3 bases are TGCGCCAGCAGCCCACGGGGGTGGAGTGTTCCGGGACAGGGGAACACCGGGGAGCTGTTTTTT.

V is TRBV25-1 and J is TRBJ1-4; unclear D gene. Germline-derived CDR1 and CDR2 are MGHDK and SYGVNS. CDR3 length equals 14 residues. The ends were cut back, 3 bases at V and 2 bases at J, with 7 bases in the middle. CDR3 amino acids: CASSDSATNEKLFF. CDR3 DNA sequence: TGTGCCAGCAGTGACTCGGCGACTAATGAAAAACTGTTTTTT.

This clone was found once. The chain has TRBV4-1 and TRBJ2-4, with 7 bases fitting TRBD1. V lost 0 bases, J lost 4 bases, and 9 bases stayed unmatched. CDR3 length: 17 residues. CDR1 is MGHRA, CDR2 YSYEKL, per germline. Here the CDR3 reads CASSQEAGQGVKNIQYF. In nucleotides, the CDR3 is TGCGCCAGCAGCCAAGAAGCCGGGCAGGGGGTAAAAAACATTCAGTACTTC.

The CDR3 here is CASSRDQGREQYF. For the CDR3, the DNA is TGTGCCAGCAGTAGGGACCAAGGACGCGAGCAGTACTTC. V is TRBV12-3 or TRBV12-4 and J is TRBJ2-7; tentatively, D is TRBD1 or TRBD2 (5 bases each). The CDR3 length is 13 residues. V was trimmed by 5 bases and J by 6 bases, leaving 14 bases between them.

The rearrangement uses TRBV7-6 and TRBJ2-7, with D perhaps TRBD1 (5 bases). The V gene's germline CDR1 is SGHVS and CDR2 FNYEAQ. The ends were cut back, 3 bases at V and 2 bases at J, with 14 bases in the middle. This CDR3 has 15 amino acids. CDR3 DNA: TGTGCCAGCAGCTTGACTGGGGCCCTAACCTACGAGCAGTACTTC. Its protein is CASSLTGALTYEQYF.

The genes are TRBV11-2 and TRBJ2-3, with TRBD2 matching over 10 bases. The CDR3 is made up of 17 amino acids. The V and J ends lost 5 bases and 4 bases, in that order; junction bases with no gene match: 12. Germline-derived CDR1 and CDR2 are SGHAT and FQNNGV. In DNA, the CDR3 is TGTGCCAGCAGCCCCCAGCGGGGGGGCTTTGTTCCAGATACGCAGTATTTT. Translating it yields CASSPQRGGFVPDTQYF.

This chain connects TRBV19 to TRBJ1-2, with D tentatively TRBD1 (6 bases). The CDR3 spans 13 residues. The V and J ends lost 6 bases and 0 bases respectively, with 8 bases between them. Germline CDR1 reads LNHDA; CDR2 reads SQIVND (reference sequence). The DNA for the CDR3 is TGTGCCAGTAGGGACAGATCTAACTATGGCTACACCTTC. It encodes CASRDRSNYGYTF. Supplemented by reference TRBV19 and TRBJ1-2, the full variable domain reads DGGITQSPKYLFRKEGQNVTLSCEQNLNHDAMYWYRQDPGQGLRLIYYSQIVNDFQKGDIAEGYSVSREKKESFPLTVTSAQKNPTAFYLCASRDRSNYGYTFGSGTRLTVV.

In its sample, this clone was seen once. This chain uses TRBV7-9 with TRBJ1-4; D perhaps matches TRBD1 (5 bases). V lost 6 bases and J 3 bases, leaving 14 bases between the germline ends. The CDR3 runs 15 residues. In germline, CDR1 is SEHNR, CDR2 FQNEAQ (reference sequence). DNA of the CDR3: TGTGCCAGCAGTAGCGGGGCCTCAGCTAATGAAAAACTGTTTTTT. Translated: CASSSGASANEKLFF.

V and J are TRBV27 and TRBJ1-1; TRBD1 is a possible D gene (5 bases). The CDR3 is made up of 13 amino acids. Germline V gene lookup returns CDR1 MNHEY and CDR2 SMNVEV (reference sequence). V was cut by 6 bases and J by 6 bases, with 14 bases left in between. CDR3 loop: CASSPQVFSEAFF. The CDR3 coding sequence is TGTGCCAGCAGCCCACAGGTCTTTTCTGAAGCTTTCTTT.

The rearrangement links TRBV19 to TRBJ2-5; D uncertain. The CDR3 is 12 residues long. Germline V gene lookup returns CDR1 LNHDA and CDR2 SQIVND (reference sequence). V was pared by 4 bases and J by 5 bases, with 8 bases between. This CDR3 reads CASSRTDETQYF. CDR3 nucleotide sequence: TGTGCCAGTAGTAGAACAGACGAGACCCAGTACTTC.

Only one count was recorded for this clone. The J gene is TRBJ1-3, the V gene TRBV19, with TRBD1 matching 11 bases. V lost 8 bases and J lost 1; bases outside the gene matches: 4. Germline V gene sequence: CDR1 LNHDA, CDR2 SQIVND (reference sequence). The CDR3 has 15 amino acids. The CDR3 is CASGDRGASGNTIYF. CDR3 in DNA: TGTGCCAGTGGGGACAGGGGGGCTTCTGGAAACACCATATATTTT.

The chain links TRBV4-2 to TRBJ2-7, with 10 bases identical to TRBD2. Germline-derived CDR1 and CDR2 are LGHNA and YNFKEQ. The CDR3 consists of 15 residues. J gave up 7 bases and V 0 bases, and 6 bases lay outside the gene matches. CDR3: CASSQDKASGGEQYF. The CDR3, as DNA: TGTGCCAGCAGCCAAGATAAAGCTAGCGGGGGAGAGCAGTACTTC.

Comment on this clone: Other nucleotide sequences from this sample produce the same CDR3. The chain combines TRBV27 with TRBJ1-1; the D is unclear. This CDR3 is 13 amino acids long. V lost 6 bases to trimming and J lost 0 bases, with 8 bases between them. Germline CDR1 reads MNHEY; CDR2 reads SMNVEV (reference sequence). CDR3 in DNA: TGTGCCAGCAGCTCCTCTTTGAACACTGAAGCTTTCTTT. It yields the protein CASSSSLNTEAFF.

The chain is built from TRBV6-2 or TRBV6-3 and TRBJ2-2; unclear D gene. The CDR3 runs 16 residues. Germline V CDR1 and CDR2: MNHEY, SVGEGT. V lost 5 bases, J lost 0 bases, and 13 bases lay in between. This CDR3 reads CASSPGGKANTGELFF. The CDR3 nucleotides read TGTGCCAGCAGTCCCGGCGGAAAAGCGAACACCGGGGAGCTGTTTTTT.

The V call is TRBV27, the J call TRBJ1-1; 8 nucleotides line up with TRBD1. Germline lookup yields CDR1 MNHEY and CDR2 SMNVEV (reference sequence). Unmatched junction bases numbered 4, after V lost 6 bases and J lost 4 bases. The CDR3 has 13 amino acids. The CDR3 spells CASRHTGGTEAFF. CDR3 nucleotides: TGTGCCAGCAGGCACACAGGGGGCACTGAAGCTTTCTTT.

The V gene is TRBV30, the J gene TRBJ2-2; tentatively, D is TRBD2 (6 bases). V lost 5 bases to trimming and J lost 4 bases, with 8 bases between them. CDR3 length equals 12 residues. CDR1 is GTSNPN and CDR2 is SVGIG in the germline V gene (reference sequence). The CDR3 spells CAWGLLTGELFF. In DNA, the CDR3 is TGTGCCTGGGGACTACTCACCGGGGAGCTGTTTTTT.

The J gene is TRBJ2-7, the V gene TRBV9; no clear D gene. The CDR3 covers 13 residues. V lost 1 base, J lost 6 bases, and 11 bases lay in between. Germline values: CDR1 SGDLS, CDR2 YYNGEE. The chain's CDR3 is CASSVWAGGEQYF. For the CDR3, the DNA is TGTGCCAGCAGCGTATGGGCCGGCGGCGAGCAGTACTTC.

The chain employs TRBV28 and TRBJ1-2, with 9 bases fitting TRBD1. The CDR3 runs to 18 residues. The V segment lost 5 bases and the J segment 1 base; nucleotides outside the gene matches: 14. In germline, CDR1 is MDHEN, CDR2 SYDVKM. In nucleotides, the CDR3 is TGTGCCAGCAGTGTTGTTGGTGTTCGGACAGGGGTTAACTATGGCTACACCTTC. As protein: CASSVVGVRTGVNYGYTF.

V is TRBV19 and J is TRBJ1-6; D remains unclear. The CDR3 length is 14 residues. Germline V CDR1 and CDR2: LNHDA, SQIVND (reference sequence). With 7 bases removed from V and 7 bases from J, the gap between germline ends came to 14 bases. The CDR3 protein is CASNVWGANSPLHF. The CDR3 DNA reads TGTGCCAGTAATGTCTGGGGTGCGAATTCACCCCTCCACTTT.

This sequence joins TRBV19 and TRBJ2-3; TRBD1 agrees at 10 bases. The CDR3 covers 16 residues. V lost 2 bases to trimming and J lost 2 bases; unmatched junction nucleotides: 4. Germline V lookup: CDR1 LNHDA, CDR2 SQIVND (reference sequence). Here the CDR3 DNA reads TGTGCCAGTAGTATACAGGGACAGGGGTACACAGATACGCAGTATTTT. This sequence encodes CASSIQGQGYTDTQYF.

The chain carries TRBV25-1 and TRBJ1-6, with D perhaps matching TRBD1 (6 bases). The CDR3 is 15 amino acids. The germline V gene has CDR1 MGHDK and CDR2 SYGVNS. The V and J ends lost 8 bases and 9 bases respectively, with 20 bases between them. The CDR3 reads CASGIGDRLGSPLHF. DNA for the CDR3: TGTGCCAGCGGGATTGGAGACAGGCTCGGTTCACCCCTCCACTTT. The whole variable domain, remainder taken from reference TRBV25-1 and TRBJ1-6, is EADIYQTPRYLVIGTGKKITLECSQTMGHDKMYWYQQDPGMELHLIHYSYGVNSTEKGDLSSESTVSRIRTEHFPLTLESARPSHTSQYLCASGIGDRLGSPLHFGNGTRLTVT.